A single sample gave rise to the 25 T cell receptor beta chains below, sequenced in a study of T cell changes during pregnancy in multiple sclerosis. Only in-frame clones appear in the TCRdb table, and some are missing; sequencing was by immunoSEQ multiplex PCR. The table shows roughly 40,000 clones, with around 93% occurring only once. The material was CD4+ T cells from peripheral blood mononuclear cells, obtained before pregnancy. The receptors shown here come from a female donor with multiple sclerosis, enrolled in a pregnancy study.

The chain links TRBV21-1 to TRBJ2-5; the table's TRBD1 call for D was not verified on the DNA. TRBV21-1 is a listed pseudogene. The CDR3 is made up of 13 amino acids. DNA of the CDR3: TGTGCCAGCAGCAAAGAACAGCAAGAGACCCAGTACTTC. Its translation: CASSKEQQETQYF.

The chain's CDR3 is CASSLDVSGPDLYNEQFF. DNA of the CDR3: TGCGCCAGCAGCTTGGACGTCAGCGGGCCGGACCTCTACAATGAGCAGTTCTTC. J is TRBJ2-1 and V is TRBV5-1; D possibly corresponds to TRBD2 (6 bases). The CDR3 covers 18 residues. Trimming stripped 0 bases from V and 3 bases from J, with 19 bases between. Germline V gene sequence: CDR1 SGHRS, CDR2 YFSETQ.

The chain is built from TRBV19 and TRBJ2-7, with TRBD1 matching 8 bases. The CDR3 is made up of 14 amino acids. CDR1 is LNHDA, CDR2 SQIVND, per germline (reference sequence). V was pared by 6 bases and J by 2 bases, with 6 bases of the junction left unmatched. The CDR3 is CASRSDRATYEQYF. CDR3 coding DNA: TGTGCCAGTAGGTCGGACAGGGCTACCTACGAGCAGTACTTC.

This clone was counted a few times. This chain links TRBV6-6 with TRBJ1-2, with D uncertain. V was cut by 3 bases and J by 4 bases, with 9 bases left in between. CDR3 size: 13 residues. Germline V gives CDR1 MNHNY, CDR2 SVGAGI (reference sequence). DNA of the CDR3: TGTGCCAGCAGTTATAAACAGATCTATGGCTACACCTTC. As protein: CASSYKQIYGYTF.

Here the CDR3 DNA reads TGTGCCAGCAGCGTAAGAGCTTCCATCGGGGAGCTGTTTTTT. Translated: CASSVRASIGELFF. This sequence joins TRBV9 and TRBJ2-2; D is undetermined. Trimming stripped 1 base from V and 7 bases from J, with 11 bases between. From germline, CDR1 is SGDLS and CDR2 YYNGEE. The CDR3 is 14 amino acids.

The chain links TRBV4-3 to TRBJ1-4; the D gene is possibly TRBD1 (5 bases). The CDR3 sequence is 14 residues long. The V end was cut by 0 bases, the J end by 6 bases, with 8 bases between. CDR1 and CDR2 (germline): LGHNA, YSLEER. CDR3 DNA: TGCGCCAGCAGCCAAGACTTCAGGGATGAAAAACTGTTTTTT. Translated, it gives CASSQDFRDEKLFF.

The CDR3 nucleotides read TGTGCCAACCAACAGGACCCAGCGGAAAAACTGTTTTTT. It translates to CANQQDPAEKLFF. This sequence joins TRBV2 and TRBJ1-4, with D perhaps TRBD1 (5 bases). The germline V and J ends were trimmed by 10 bases and 8 bases, with 17 bases remaining between them. CDR3 length: 13 amino acids. The germline CDR1 and CDR2 sequences are SNHLY and FYNNEI.

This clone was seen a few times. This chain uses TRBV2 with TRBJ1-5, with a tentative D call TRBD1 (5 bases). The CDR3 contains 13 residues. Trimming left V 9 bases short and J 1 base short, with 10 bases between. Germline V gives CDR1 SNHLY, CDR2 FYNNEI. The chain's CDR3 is CASRDRSNQPQHF. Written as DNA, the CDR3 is TGTGCCAGTAGAGACAGAAGCAATCAGCCCCAGCATTTT.

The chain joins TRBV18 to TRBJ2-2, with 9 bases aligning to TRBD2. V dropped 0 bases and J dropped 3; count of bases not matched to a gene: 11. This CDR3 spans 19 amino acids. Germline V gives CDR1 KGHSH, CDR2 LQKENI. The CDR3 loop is CASSPPRAGGPQYTGELFF. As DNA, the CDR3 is TGTGCCAGCTCACCACCTCGAGCGGGGGGTCCCCAGTACACCGGGGAGCTGTTTTTT.

The CDR3 loop reads CAISEKGLAGGVDYNEQFF. The CDR3 nucleotides are TGTGCCATCAGTGAGAAGGGGCTAGCGGGGGGCGTAGACTACAATGAGCAGTTCTTC. J is TRBJ2-1 and V is TRBV10-3; 11 bases line up with TRBD2. The CDR3 consists of 19 residues. J lost 3 bases, V lost 2 bases, and 12 bases had no gene match. The germline V gene encodes CDR1 ENHRY and CDR2 SYGVKD.

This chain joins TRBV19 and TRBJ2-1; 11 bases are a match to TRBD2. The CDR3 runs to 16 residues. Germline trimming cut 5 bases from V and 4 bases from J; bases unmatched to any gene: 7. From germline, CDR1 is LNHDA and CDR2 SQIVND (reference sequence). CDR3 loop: CASSSLLAGVYNEQFF. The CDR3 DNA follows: TGTGCCAGTAGTTCCCTACTAGCGGGGGTTTACAATGAGCAGTTCTTC.

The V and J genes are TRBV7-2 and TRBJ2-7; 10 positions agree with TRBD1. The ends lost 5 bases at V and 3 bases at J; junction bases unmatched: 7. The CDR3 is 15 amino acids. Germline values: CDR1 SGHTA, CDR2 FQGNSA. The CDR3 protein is CASSRDRGPNYEQYF. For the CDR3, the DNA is TGTGCCAGCAGCCGGGACAGGGGACCCAACTACGAGCAGTACTTC.

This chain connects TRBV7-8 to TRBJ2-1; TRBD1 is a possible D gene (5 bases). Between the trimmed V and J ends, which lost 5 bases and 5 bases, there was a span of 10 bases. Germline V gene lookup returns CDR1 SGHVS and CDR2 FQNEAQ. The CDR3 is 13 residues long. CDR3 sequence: CASSRARDNEQFF. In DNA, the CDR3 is TGTGCCAGCAGCAGGGCCAGGGACAATGAGCAGTTCTTC.

The CDR3 DNA sequence: TGCGCCAGCAGATGGGGGGGCGCCCCAGACACTGAAGCTTTCTTT. Translating gives CASRWGGAPDTEAFF. The chain links TRBV10-2 to TRBJ1-1, with D possibly being TRBD1 (6 bases). V was trimmed by 6 bases and J by 3 bases, leaving 17 bases between them. This CDR3 contains 15 residues. CDR1 WSHSY and CDR2 SAAADI come from the germline V gene.

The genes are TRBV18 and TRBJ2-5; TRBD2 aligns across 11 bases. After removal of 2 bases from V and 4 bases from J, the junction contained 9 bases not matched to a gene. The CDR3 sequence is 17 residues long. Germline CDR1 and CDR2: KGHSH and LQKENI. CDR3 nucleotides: TGTGCCAGCTCACCAACCCGACTAGCGGGGAGCCGAGAGACCCAGTACTTC. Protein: CASSPTRLAGSRETQYF.

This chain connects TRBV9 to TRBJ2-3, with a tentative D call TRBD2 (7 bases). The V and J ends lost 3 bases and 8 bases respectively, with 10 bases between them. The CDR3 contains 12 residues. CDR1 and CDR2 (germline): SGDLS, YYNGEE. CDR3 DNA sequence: TGTGCCAGCAGCGCGAGGGGGGGTACGCAGTATTTT. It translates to CASSARGGTQYF.

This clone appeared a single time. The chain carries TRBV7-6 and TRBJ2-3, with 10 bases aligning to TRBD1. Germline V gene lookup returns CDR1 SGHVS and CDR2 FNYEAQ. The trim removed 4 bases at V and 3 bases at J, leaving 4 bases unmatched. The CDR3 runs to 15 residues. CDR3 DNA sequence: TGTGCCAGCAGCTCCCGGGACAGGGGAACAGATACGCAGTATTTT. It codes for CASSSRDRGTDTQYF.

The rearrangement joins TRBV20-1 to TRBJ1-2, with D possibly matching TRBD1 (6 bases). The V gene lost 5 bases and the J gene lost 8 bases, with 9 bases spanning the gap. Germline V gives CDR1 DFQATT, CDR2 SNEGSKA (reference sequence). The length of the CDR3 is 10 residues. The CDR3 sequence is CSAYRVGYTF. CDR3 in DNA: TGCAGTGCTTACAGGGTCGGCTACACCTTC.

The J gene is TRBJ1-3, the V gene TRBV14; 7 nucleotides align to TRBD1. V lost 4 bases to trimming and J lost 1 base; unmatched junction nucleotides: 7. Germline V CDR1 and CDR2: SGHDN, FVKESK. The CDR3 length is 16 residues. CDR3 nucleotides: TGTGCCAGCAGCCGTACACAGGGGTGGTCTGGAAACACCATATATTTT. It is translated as CASSRTQGWSGNTIYF.

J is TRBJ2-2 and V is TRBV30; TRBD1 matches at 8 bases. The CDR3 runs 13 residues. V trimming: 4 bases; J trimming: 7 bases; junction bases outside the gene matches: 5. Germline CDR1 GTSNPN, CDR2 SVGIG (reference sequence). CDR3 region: CAWTQGAIGELFF. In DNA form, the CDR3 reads TGTGCCTGGACTCAGGGGGCGATCGGGGAGCTGTTTTTT.

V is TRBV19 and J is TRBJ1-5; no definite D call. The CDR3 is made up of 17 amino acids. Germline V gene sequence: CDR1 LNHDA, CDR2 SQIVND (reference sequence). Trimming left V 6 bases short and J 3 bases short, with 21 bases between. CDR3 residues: CASRLLSQEGANQPQHF. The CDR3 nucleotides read TGTGCCAGTAGATTATTAAGCCAGGAGGGCGCCAATCAGCCCCAGCATTTT.

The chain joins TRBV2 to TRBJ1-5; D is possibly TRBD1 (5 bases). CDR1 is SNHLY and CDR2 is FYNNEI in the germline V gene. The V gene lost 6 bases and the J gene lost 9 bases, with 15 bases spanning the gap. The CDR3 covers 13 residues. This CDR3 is CASRRAGIGPQHF. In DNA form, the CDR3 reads TGTGCCAGCAGACGAGCAGGGATTGGGCCCCAGCATTTT.

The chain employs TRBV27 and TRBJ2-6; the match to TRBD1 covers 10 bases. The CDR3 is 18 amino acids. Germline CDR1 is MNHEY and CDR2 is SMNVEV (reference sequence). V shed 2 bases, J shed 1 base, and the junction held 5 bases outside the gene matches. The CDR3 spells CASSLVRTGGSGANVLTF. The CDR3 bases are TGTGCCAGCAGTTTAGTAAGGACAGGGGGTTCTGGGGCCAACGTCCTGACTTTC.

CDR3 protein: CASQSAENTDTQYF. Written as DNA, the CDR3 is TGCGCCAGCCAGTCGGCGGAGAACACAGATACGCAGTATTTT. V gene TRBV10-2 combines with J gene TRBJ2-3, with D unresolved. The CDR3 has 14 amino acids. Trimming stripped 8 bases from V and 2 bases from J, with 14 bases between. The germline CDR1 and CDR2 sequences are WSHSY and SAAADI.

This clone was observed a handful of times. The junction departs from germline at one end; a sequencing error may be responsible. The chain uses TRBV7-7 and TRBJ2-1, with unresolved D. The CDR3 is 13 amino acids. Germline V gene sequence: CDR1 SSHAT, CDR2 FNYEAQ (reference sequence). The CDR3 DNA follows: TGTGCTAGCAGCTTTGGCCGCCTGAATGAGCAGTTCTTC. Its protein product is CASSFGRLNEQFF.